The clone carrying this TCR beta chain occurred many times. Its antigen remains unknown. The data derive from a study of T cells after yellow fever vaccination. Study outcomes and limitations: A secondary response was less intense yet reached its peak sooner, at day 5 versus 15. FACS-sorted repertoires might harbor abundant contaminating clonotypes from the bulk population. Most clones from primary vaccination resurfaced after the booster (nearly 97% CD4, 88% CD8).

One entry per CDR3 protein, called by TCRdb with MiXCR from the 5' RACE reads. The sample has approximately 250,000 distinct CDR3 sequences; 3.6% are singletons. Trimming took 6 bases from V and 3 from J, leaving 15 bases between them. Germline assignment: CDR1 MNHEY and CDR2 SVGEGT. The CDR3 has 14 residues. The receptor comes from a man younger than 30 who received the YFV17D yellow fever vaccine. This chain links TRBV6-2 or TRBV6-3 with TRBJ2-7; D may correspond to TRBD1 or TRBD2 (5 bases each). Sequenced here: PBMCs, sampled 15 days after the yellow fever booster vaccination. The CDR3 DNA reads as TGTGCCAGCAGCTCGCCGGGACGAATCTACGAGCAGTACGTC. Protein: CASSSPGRIYEQYV.